The T cell receptor beta chain under discussion was sequenced for a study of T-cell memory formation after mild COVID-19. MiXCR, applied by TCRdb to the 5' RACE reads, yields one record per CDR3 protein. Of approximately 450,000 distinct CDR3 sequences in the sample, about 18% were seen once. Sequenced input: PBMCs or a T cell subset sorted from them (not recorded which). The receptor was derived from an adult woman who had mild COVID-19 (a few samples of this study predate the infection). Cell type and time point are not known.

CDR3 sequence (DNA): TGTGCCAGCACCCTTGGGGAGACAGATACGCAGTATTTT. The encoded protein is CASTLGETDTQYF. V usage is TRBV12-3 or TRBV12-4 and J usage is TRBJ2-3; D perhaps matches TRBD2 (5 bases). CDR3 size: 13 residues. With 7 bases removed from V and 3 bases from J, the gap between germline ends came to 11 bases.